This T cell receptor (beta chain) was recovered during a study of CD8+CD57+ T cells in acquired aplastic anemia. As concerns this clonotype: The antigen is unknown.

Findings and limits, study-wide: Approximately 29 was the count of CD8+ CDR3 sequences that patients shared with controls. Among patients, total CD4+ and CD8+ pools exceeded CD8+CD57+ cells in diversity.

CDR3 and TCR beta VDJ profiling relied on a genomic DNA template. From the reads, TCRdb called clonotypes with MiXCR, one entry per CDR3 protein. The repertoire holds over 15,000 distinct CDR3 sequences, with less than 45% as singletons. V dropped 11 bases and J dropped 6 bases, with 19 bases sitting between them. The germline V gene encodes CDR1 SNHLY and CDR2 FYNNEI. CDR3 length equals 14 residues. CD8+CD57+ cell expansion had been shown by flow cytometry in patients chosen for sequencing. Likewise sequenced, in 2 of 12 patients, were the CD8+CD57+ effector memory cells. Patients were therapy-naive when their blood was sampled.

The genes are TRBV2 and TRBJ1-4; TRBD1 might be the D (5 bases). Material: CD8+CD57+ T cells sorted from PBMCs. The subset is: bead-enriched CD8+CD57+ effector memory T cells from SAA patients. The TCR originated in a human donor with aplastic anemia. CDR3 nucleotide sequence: TGTGCCTGCGGGCCGGGGCGAGCTCATGAAAAACTGTTTTTT. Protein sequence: CACGPGRAHEKLFF.